This entry features one TCR beta chain sequence. CDR1 is SGHTA and CDR2 is FQGNSA in the germline V gene. The V end lost 1 base, the J end lost 5 bases, and 12 bases lay between the germline ends. This CDR3 is built from 14 residues. Data came from immunoSEQ multiplex PCR; TCRdb stores just in-frame clones and leaves some out. The sample carries about 50,000 clones, about 90% recorded once. The sample is drawn from a study of siplizumab effects on memory and regulatory T cells. The specimen sequenced was naive CD8+ T cells sorted from blood. This receptor was obtained from a human donor in good health. The V and J genes are TRBV7-2 and TRBJ2-7; D uncertain. CDR3 loop: CASSLGQALDEQYF. CDR3 sequence (DNA): TGTGCCAGCAGCTTAGGGCAGGCGCTCGACGAGCAGTACTTC.